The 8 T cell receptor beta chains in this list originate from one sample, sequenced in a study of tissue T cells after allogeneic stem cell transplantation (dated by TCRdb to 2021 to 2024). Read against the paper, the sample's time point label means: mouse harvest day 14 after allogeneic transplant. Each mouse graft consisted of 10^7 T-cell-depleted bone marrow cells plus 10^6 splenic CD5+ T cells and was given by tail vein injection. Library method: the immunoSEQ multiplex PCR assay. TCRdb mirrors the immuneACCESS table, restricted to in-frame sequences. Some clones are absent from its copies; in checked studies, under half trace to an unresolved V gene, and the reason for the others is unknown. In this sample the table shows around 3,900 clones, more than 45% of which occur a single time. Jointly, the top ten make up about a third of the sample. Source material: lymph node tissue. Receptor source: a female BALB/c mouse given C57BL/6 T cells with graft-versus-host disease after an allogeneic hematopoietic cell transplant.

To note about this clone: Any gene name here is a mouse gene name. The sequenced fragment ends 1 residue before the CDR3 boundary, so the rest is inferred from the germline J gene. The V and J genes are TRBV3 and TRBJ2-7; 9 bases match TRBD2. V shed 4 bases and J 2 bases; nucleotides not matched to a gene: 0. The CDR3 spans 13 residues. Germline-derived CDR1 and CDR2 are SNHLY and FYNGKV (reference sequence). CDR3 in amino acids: CASSSGGAYEQYF. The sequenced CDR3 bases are TGTGCCAGCAGCTCTGGGGGGGCCTATGAACAGTAC.

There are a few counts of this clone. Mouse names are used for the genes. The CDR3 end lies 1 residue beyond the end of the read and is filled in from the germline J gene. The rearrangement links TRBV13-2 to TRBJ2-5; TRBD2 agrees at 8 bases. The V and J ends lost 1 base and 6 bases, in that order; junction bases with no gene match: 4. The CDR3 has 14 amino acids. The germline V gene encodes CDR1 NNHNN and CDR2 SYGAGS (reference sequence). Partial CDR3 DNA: TGTGCCAGCGGTGATCGGGGGGGCGGGGACACCCAGTAC. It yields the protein CASGDRGGGDTQY. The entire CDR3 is CASGDRGGGDTQYF.

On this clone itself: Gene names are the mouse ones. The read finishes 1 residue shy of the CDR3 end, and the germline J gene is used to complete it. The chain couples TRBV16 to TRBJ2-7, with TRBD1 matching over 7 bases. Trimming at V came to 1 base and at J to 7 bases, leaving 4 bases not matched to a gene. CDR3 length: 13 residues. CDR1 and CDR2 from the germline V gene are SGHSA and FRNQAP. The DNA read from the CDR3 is TGTGCAAGCAGCTTAGGGGGGACAGACGAACAGTAC. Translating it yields CASSLGGTDEQY. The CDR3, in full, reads CASSLGGTDEQYF. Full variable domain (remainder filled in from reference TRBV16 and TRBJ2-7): NAGVIQTPRHKVTGKGQEATLWCEPISGHSAVFWYRQTIVQGLEFLTYFRNQAPIDDSGMPKERFSAQMPNQSHSTLKIQSTQPQDSAVYLCASSLGGTDEQYFGPGTRLTVL.

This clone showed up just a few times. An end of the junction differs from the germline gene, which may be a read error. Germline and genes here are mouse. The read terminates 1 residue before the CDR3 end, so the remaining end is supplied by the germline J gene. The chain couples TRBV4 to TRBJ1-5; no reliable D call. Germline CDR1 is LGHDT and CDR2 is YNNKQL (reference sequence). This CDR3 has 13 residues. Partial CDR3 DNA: TGTGCCAGCAGCTCAACACTCAACCACGCTCCGCTT. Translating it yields CASSSTLNHAPL. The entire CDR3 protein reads CASSSTLNHAPLF. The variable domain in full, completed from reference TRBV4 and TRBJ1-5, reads ETAVFQTPNYHVTQVGNEVSFNCKQTLGHDTMYWYKQDSKKLLKIMFSYNNKQLIVNETVPRRFSPQSSDKAHLNLRIKSVEPEDSAVYLCASSSTLNHAPLFGEGTRLSVL.

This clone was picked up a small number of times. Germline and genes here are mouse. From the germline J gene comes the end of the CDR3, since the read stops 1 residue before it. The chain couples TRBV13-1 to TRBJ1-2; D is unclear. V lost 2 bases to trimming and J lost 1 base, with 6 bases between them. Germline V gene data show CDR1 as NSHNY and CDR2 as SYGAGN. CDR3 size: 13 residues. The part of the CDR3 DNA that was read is TGTGCCAGCAGTGACAGCCGAAACTCCGACTACACC. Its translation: CASSDSRNSDYT. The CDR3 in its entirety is CASSDSRNSDYTF.

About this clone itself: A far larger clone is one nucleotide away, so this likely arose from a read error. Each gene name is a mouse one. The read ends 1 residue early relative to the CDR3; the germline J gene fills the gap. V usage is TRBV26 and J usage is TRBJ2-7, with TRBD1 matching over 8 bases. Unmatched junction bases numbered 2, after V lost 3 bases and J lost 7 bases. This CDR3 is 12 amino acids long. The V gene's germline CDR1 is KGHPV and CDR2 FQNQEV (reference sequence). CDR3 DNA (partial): TGTGCCAGCAGTCTTCACAGGGGGGAACAGTAC. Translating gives CASSLHRGEQY. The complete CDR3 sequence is CASSLHRGEQYF.

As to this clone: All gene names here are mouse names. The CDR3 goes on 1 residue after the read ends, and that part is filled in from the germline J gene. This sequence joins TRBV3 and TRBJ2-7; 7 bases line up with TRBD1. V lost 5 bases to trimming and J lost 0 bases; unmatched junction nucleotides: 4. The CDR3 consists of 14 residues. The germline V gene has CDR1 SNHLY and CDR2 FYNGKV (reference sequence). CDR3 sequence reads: CASSPTGSSYEQYF. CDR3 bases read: TGTGCCAGCAGCCCGACAGGGTCCTCCTATGAACAGTAC.

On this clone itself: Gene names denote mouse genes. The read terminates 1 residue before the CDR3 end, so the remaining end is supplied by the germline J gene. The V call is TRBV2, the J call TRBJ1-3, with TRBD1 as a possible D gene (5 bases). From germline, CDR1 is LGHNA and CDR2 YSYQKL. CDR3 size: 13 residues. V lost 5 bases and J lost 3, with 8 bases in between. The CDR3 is CASSAGNGNTLYF. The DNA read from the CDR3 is TGTGCCAGCAGCGCAGGGAATGGAAATACGCTCTAT.